A selection of T cell receptor beta chains follows, all from one sample in a study of radiotherapy plus CTLA-4 blockade in lung cancer. Profiled with immunoSEQ multiplex PCR; TCRdb holds only in-frame clones, not every one. The top ten clones hold about 2% of a sample with roughly 92,000 clones, around 88% of them seen once. Sequencing was performed on peripheral blood, taken from a patient treated with radiotherapy plus ipilimumab. The source is a human donor with non-small cell lung cancer who had a partial response to radiotherapy plus ipilimumab. The CDR3 runs from the conserved cysteine through the conserved F or W.

>TRBJ2-5|TRBV19
CASSPTGPEGIETQYF
>TRBJ2-5|TRBV10-2
CASSADRWGQETQYF
>TRBJ2-7|TRBV5-1
CASCPGQGAEEQYF
>TRBJ1-1|TRBV28
CASSNYRGKRNTEAFF
>TRBJ2-6|TRBV14
CASSPGQGKAGANVLTF
>TRBJ2-4|TRBV6-1
CASRKQGTGDIQYF
>TRBJ2-5|TRBV9
CASSVGTLGETQYF
>TRBJ1-1|TRBV9
CASSGGEAGTEAFF
>TRBJ1-2|TRBV18
CASSPPRSYGYTF
>TRBJ1-2|TRBV5-1
CASSLAVGEEYGYTF
>TRBJ2-1|TRBV7-2
CASSAGLAGVHGFF
>TRBJ1-5|TRBV30
CAWRGTGELQPQHF
>TRBJ1-1|TRBV7-9
CASSLVGGANTEAFF
>TRBJ2-7|TRBV6-5
CAGSYAGGAYEQYF
>TRBJ2-3|TRBV7-2
CASSLRGLDTQYF
>TRBJ1-5|TRBV7-2
CASSYRFNQPQHF
>TRBJ2-1|TRBV28
CASNVLTPPEQFF
>TRBJ2-1|TRBV14
CASSLLSGRAYNEQFF
>TRBJ2-5|TRBV7-2
CASSPVASGGRYF
>TRBJ1-2|TRBV6-1
CASSDSGGGEGYTF
>TRBJ2-6|TRBV2
CASRQGSGANVLTF
>TRBJ2-1|TRBV27
CASSRGGDSYNEQFF
>TRBJ2-7|TRBV28
CASSSTREVGSYEQYF
>TRBJ2-5|TRBV4-1
CASRQLQGEETQYF
>TRBJ2-1|TRBV29-1
CSVVGVLYEQFF
>TRBJ1-2|TRBV13
CASSFVTRAGAYYGYTF
>TRBJ2-5|TRBV9
CASSVAGTYQETQYF
>TRBJ1-4|TRBV15
CATSSRVEGEKLFF
>TRBJ2-3|TRBV19
CASSIGLAGTNTQYF
>TRBJ1-5|TRBV6-5
CASSYSRGPYQPQHF
>TRBJ2-2|TRBV6-6
CASRPGTGVTGELFF
>TRBJ1-2|TRBV19
CASTETLFNYGYTF
>TRBJ2-2|TRBV5-1
CASSYVAGVNTGELFF
>TRBJ2-3|TRBV11-3
CASSTYRGADTQYF
>TRBJ2-3|TRBV6-1
CASTARGSTDTQYF
>TRBJ1-1|TRBV6-1
CASSDLTGSVTEAFF
>TRBJ2-6|TRBV5-1
CASSSPLLSGRLSGANVLTF
>TRBJ1-2|TRBV27
CASSLRGEQNYGYTF
>TRBJ2-2|TRBV5-1
CASSSISGNGELFF
>TRBJ2-1|TRBV28
CASSPGTGKEFFYNEQFF
>TRBJ1-6|TRBV6-6
CASSYREQGIDSPLHF
>TRBJ1-2|TRBV19
CASASTGTNYGYTF
>TRBJ1-5|TRBV5-1
CASSLERNQPQHF
>TRBJ2-1|TRBV28
CASSPNYNEQFF
>TRBJ1-6|TRBV5-4
CASSLAGVKGYSPLHF
>TRBJ1-6|TRBV28
CASSHLGQDDTPLHF
>TRBJ1-5|TRBV27
CASSWTGGLSNQPQHF
>TRBJ2-7|TRBV19
CASSHQGFPYEQHF
>TRBJ2-1|TRBV15
CATSTFPGTSQSKQFF
>TRBJ2-3|TRBV28
CASSLYSPEGRTQYF
>TRBJ1-2|TRBV10-3
CAILPNRTHYGYTF
>TRBJ1-5|TRBV7-8
CASSSRTGDNQPQHF
>TRBJ1-5|TRBV29-1
CSTRGPGDQPQHF
>TRBJ2-1|TRBV5-5
CASSWTINEQFF
>TRBJ2-3|TRBV29-1
CSVELQQGARGHHTIDTQYF